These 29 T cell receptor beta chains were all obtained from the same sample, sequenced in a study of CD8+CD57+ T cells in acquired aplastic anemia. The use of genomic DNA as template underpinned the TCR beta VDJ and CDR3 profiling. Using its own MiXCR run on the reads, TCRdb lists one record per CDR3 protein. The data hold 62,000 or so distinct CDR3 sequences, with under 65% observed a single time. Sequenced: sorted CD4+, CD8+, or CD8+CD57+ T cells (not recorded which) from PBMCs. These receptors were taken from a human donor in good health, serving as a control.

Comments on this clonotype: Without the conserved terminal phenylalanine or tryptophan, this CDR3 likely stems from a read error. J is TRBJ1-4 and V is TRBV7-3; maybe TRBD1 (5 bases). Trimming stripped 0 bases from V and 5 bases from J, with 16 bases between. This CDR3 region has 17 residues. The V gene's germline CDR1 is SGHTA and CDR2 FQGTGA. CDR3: CASSLTGENTRNEKLFL. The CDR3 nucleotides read TGTGCCAGCAGCTTAACGGGGGAGAATACAAGAAATGAAAAACTGTTTCTT.

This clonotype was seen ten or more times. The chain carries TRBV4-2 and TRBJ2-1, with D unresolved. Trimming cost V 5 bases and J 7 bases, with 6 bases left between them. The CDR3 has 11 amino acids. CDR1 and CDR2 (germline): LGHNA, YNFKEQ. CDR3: CASSVGNEQFF. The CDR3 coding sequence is TGTGCCAGCAGCGTCGGAAATGAGCAGTTCTTC.

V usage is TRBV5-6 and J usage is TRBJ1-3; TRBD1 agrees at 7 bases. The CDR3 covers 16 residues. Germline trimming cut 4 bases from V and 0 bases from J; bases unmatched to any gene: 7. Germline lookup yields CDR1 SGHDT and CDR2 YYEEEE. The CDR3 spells CASSPPRDSSGNTIYF. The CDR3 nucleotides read TGTGCCAGCAGCCCTCCCAGGGACAGCTCTGGAAACACCATATATTTT.

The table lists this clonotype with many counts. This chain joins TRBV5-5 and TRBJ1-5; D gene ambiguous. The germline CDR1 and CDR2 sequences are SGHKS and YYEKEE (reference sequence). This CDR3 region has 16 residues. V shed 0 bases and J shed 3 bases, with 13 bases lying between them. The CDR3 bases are TGTGCCAGCAGCTTGGTTCCCGCGGTCCTCAATCAGCCCCAGCATTTT. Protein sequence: CASSLVPAVLNQPQHF.

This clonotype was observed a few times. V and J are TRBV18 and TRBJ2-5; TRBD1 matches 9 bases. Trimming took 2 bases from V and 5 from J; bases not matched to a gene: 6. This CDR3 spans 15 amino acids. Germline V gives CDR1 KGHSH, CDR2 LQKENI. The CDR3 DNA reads TGTGCCAGCTCACCATCGGACAGGGGATTGGAGACCCAGTACTTC. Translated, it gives CASSPSDRGLETQYF.

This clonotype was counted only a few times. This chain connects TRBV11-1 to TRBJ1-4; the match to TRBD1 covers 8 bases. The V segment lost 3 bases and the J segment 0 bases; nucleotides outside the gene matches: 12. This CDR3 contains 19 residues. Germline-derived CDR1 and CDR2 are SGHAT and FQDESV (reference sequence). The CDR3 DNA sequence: TGTGCCAGCAGCTTCATTCCGGGACAGGACTCTTCAACTAATGAAAAACTGTTTTTT. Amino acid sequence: CASSFIPGQDSSTNEKLFF.

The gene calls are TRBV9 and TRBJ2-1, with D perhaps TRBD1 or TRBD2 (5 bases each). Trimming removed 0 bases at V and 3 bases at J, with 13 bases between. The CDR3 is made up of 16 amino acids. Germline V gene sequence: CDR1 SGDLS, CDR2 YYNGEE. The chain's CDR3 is CASSVVGEINYNEQFF. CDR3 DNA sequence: TGTGCCAGCAGCGTAGTGGGGGAGATTAACTACAATGAGCAGTTCTTC.

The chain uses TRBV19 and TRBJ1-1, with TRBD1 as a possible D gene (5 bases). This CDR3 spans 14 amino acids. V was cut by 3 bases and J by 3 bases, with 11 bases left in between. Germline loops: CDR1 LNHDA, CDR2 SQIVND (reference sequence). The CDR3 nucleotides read TGTGCCAGTAGTATCGGGGGTTTGTACACTGAAGCTTTCTTT. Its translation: CASSIGGLYTEAFF.

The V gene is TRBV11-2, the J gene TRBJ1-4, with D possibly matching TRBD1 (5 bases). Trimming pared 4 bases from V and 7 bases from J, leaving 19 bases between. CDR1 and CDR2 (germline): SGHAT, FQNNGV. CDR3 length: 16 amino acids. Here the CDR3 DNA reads TGTGCCAGCAGCTCCCGATTGGGTACCCAGGGTGAAAAACTGTTTTTT. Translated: CASSSRLGTQGEKLFF.

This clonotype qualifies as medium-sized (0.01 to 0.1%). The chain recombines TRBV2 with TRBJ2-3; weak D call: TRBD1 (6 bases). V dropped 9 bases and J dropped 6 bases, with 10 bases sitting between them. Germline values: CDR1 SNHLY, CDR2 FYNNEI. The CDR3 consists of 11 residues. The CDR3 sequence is CARQGRDTQYF. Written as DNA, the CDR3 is TGTGCCAGACAGGGTCGGGATACGCAGTATTTT.

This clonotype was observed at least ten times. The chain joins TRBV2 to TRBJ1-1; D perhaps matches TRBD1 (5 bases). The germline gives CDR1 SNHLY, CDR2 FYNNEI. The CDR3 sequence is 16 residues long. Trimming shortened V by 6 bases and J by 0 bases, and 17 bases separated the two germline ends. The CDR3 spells CASSAGVNRMNTEAFF. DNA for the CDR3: TGTGCCAGCAGCGCTGGGGTTAACAGGATGAACACTGAAGCTTTCTTT.

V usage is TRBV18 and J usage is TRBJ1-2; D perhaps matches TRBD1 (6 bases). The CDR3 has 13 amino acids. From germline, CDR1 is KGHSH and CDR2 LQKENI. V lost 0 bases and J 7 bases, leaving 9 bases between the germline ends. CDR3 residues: CASSPPGGVGYTF. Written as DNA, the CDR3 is TGTGCCAGCTCACCACCAGGGGGGGTTGGCTACACCTTC.

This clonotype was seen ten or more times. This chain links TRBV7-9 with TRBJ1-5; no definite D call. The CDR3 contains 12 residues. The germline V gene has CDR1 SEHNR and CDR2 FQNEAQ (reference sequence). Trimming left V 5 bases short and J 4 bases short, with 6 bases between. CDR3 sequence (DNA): TGTGCCAGCAGCATAGATAATCAGCCCCAGCATTTT. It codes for CASSIDNQPQHF.

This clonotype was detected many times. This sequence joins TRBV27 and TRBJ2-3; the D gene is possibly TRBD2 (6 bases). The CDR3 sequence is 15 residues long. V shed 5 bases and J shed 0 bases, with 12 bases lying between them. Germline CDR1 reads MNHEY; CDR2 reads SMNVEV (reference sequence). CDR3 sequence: CASSLPGTSTDTQYF. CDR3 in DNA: TGTGCCAGCAGTCTCCCCGGGACTAGCACAGATACGCAGTATTTT.

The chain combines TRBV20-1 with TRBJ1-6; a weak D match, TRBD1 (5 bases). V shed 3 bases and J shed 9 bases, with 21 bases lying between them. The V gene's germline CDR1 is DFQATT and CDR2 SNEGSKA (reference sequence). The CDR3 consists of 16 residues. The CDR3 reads CSARKVGPGPASPLHF. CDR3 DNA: TGCAGTGCTAGGAAAGTGGGACCGGGGCCAGCTTCACCCCTCCACTTT.

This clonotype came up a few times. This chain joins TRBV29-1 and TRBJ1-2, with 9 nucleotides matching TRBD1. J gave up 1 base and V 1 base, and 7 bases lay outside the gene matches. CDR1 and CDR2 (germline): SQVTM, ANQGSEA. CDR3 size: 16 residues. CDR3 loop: CSVEVSWTGDNYGYTF. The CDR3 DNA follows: TGCAGCGTTGAAGTTTCCTGGACAGGGGATAACTATGGCTACACCTTC.

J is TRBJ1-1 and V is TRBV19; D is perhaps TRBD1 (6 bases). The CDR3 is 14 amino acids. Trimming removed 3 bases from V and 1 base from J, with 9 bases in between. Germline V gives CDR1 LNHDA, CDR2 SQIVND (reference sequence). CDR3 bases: TGTGCCAGTAGTATTGTAGGGGGGAACACTGAAGCTTTCTTT. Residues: CASSIVGGNTEAFF.

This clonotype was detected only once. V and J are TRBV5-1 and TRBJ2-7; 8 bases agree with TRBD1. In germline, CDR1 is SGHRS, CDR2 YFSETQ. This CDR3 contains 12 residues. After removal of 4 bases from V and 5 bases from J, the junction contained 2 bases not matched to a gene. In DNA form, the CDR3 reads TGCGCCAGCAGCACGACAGGGGACGAGCAGTACTTC. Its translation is CASSTTGDEQYF.

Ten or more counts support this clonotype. CDR3: CATSVAGLMNTEAFF. The CDR3 DNA reads as TGTGCCACCAGCGTGGCAGGATTGATGAACACTGAAGCTTTCTTT. This chain joins TRBV15 and TRBJ1-1; D is uncertain. This CDR3 is built from 15 residues. The germline V and J ends were trimmed by 5 bases and 0 bases, with 13 bases remaining between them. Per the germline V gene, CDR1 is LNHNV and CDR2 is YYDKDF (reference sequence). Drawing the rest from reference TRBV15 and TRBJ1-1, the complete variable domain is DAMVIQNPRYQVTQFGKPVTLSCSQTLNHNVMYWYQQKSSQAPKLLFHYYDKDFNNEADTPDNFQSRRPNTSFCFLDIRSPGLGDTAMYLCATSVAGLMNTEAFFGQGTRLTVV.

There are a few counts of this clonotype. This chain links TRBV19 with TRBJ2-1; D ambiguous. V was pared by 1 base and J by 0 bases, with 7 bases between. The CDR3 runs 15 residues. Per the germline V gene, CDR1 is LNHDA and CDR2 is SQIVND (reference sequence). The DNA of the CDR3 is TGTGCCAGTAGTATAGCTCCTGCCTCCTACAATGAGCAGTTCTTC. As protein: CASSIAPASYNEQFF.

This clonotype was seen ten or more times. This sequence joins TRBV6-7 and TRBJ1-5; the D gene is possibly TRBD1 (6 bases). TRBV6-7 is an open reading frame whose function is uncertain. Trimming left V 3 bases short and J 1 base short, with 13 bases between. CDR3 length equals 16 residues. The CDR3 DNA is TGTGCCAGCAGTTATAACTCAGGGGTAAGCAATCAGCCCCAGCATTTT. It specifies CASSYNSGVSNQPQHF.

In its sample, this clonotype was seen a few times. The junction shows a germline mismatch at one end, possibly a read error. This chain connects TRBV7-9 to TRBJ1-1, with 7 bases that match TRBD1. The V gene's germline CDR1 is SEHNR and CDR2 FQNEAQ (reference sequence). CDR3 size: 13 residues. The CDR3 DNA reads TGTGTCAGCAGCCGACAGGGGAACACTGAAGCTTTCTTT. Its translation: CVSSRQGNTEAFF. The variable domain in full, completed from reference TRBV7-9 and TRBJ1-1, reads DTGVSQNPRHKITKRGQNVTFRCDPISEHNRLYWYRQTLGQGPEFLTYFQNEAQLEKSRLLSDRFSAERPKGSFSTLEIQRTEQGDSAMYLCVSSRQGNTEAFFGQGTRLTVV.

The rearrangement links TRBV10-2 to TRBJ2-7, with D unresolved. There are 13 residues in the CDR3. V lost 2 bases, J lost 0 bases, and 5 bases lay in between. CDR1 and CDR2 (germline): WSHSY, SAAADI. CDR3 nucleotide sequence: TGCGCCAGCAGTGAGGGGCACTCCTACGAGCAGTACTTC. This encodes CASSEGHSYEQYF.

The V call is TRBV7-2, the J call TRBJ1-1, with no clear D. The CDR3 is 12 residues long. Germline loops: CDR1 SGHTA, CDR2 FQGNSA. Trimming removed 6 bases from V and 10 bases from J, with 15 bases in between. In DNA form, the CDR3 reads TGTGCCAGCAGTGAAGGAAGGATTACAGCTTTCTTT. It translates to CASSEGRITAFF.

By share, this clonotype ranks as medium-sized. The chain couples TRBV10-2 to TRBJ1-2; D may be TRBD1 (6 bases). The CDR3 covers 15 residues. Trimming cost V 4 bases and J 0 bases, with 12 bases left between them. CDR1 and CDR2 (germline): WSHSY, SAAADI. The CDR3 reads CASSGTGPPNYGYTF. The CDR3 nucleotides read TGCGCCAGCAGTGGAACAGGGCCACCTAACTATGGCTACACCTTC.

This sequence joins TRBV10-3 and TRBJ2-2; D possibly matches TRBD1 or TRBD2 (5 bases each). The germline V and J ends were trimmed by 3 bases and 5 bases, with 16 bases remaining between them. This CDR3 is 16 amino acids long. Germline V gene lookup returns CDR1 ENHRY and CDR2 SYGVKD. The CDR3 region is CAISEGADWGTGELFF. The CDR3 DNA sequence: TGTGCCATCAGTGAAGGTGCGGACTGGGGGACCGGGGAGCTGTTTTTT.

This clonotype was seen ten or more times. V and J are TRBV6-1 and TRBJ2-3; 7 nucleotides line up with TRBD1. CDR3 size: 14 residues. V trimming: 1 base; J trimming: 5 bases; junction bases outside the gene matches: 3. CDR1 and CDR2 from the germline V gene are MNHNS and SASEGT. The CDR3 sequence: CASSEETGKDTQYF. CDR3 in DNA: TGTGCCAGCAGTGAAGAGACAGGGAAAGATACGCAGTATTTT.

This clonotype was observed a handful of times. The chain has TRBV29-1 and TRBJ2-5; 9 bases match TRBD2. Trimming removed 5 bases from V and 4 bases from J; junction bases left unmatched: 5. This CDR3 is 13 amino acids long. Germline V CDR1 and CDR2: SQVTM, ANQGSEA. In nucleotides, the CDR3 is TGCAGCGTTAGCGGGGGGACGGGAGAGACCCAGTACTTC. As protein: CSVSGGTGETQYF.

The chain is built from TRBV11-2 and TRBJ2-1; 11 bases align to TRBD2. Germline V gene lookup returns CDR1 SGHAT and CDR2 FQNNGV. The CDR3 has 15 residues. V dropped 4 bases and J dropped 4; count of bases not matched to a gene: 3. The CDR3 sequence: CASSWGLADYNEQFF. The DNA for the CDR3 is TGTGCCAGCAGCTGGGGACTAGCGGATTACAATGAGCAGTTCTTC. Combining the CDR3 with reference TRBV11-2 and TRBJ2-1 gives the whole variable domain EAGVAQSPRYKIIEKRQSVAFWCNPISGHATLYWYQQILGQGPKLLIQFQNNGVVDDSQLPKDRFSAERLKGVDSTLKIQPAKLEDSAVYLCASSWGLADYNEQFFGPGTRLTVL.